Sequencing of this T cell receptor beta chain was carried out in a study of radiation and T cells in renal cell carcinoma (dated by TCRdb to the early 2020s). At the level of the whole study: Samples were obtained from a clinical trial, in which 15 Gy stereotactic body radiation therapy was delivered to primary renal cell carcinomas and nephrectomy was performed 4 weeks later. TCR beta sequencing covered approximately 51 samples in total, comprising about 26 tumors and around 27 peripheral blood samples. In the 53 samples combined, 4,016,671 unique CDR3 nucleotide sequences were found, encoding 3,000,000 or so unique CDR3 amino acid sequences.

With regard to this clone: The specificity of this receptor is unknown. Nothing much larger sits one base from this clone, and base qualities are not available.

The investigation overall reported the following: No pretreatment tumor biopsies were available, so the baseline intratumoral presence of clonotypes could not be determined. Effects of radiation dose or scheduling on the TCR repertoire could not be addressed with the single-armed trial design. Top tumor clonotypes rose in blood from baseline to 2 weeks post-radiation, then contracted by 4 weeks, suggesting transient expansion of tumor-resident clones. Tracking of blood repertoire dynamics stopped at less than 5 weeks after treatment, with no follow-up past that point.

Compared with germline, V lacks 0 bases and J lacks 5 bases; bases without a gene match: 5. The CDR3 holds 16 amino acids from the cysteine to the phenylalanine. The kept DNA is CDR3 alone, 48 bases in frame from the first base. CDR1 LNHDA and CDR2 SQIVND were looked up in the germline V gene (reference sequence). The time point label, as the study defines it: blood 2 weeks post-SBRT. Read against the paper, the sample's treatment or condition label means: 15 Gy SBRT to primary tumor, nephrectomy 4 weeks later. To follow tumor-enriched clonotypes, peripheral blood was collected serially from radiation-treated patients at baseline and again at 2 weeks and 4 weeks after SBRT. Renal cell carcinoma with clear cell pathology was present in all patients. The QIAamp DNA Blood Mini Kit (Qiagen) was used to prepare genomic DNA for TCR sequencing. The analyses included just those samples that passed every quality control check.

The immunoSEQ kit was used, according to the manufacturer's recommendations, to generate TCR beta libraries from genomic DNA. Library preparation used a first multiplex PCR with proprietary primers, then a second PCR adding unique barcodes, with bead cleanups after each round. Each sample batch included a kit-provided positive control reaction and a negative control reaction. The final libraries were assessed on an Agilent 4200 TapeStation D1000 ScreenTape, pooled by volume, and quantified by qPCR. An Illumina NextSeq500 fitted with a MidOutput 150-cycle cartridge performed the sequencing, running 156 Read1 cycles and 15 Index1 cycles with the kit's custom primers. The pooled library was loaded at roughly 1 pM, and around 20% PhiX control was spiked in. The paper's data handling went like this. Vendor-processed data were analyzed in R, with a clonotype defined as all T cells sharing the same CDR3 nucleotide sequence. In the clone abundance analyses, frequencies were normalized to the 10,000 most abundant clones in each sample. Public T cell clones, averaging fewer than five per sample, were removed before analysis. Tumor-enriched and baseline blood-enriched clonotypes were defined by at least a 32-fold difference in abundance between compartments. A beta-binomial differential abundance model was applied to find clonotypes that expanded or contracted between blood time points. Similarity between tumor and blood repertoires was quantified using the Baroni-Urbani and Buser coefficient, and groups were compared with two-tailed Wilcoxon tests in R. TCRdb took over this immuneACCESS table, retaining in-frame rearrangements with V and J assigned. Such tables are incomplete; in checked studies, under half of the missing clones stem from an unresolved V gene, and the remainder is unexplained. D and trimming come from the DNA, and the V and J calls and clone size come from that table. The sample table lists about 120,000 clones, roughly four fifths of them with a count of one. Jointly, the top ten make up approximately 2% of the sample.

Sequenced material: blood, taken from a patient whose treatment included radiotherapy and nephrectomy. This TCR was recovered from a woman aged 55-69 years with renal cell carcinoma. The chain couples TRBV19 to TRBJ1-5, with 9 central nucleotides matching TRBD1. The CDR3 protein sequence reads: CASSIDRTGDYQPQHF. The sequenced DNA: TGTGCCAGTAGTATAGATCGGACAGGGGACTATCAGCCCCAGCATTTT.